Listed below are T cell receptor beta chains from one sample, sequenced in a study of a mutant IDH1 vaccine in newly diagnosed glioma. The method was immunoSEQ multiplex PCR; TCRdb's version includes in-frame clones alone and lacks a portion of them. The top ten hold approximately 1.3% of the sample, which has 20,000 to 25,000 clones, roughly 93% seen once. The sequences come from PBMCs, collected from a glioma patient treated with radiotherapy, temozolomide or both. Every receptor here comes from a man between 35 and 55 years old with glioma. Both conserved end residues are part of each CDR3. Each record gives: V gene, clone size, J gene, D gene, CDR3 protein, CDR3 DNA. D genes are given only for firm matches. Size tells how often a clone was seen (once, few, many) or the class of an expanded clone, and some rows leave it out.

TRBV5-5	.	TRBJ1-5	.	CASSLEPSLQPQHF	TGTGCCAGCAGCTTGGAGCCCTCTCTTCAGCCCCAGCATTTT
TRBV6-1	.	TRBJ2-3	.	CASSDFGLSQYF	TGTGCCAGCAGTGATTTTGGTTTATCGCAGTATTTT
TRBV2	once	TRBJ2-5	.	CASSEVTAQETQYF	TGTGCCAGCAGTGAAGTTACAGCCCAAGAGACCCAGTACTTC
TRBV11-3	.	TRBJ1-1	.	CASSPRGWVLEHSDTEAFF	TGTGCCAGCAGCCCCCGCGGATGGGTATTAGAACACTCGGACACTGAAGCTTTCTTT
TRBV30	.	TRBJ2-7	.	CAWSRRYYEQYF	TGTGCCTGGTCCAGACGTTACTACGAGCAGTACTTC
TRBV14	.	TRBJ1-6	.	CASSQGTTPNSPLHF	TGTGCCAGCAGCCAAGGTACTACGCCGAACTCACCCCTCCACTTT
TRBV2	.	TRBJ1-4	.	CASTRISATPPEKLFF	TGTGCCAGCACTAGGATCTCCGCCACGCCCCCAGAAAAACTGTTTTTT
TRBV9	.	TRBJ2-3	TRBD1	CASSSRTGKEADTQYF	TGTGCCAGCAGCTCCAGGACAGGGAAGGAAGCAGATACGCAGTATTTT
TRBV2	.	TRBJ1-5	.	CASSEGRSNQPQHF	TGTGCCAGCAGTGAAGGGCGGTCCAATCAGCCCCAGCATTTT
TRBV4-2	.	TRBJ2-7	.	CASSLGTANSYEQYF	TGTGCCAGCAGCTTAGGGACTGCCAACTCCTACGAGCAGTACTTC
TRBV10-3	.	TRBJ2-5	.	CAISEILPGAQETQYF	TGTGCCATCAGTGAGATCCTCCCTGGGGCCCAAGAGACCCAGTACTTC
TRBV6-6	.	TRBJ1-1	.	CASSSLFDGNTEAFF	TGTGCCAGCAGTTCCCTATTCGATGGGAACACTGAAGCTTTCTTT
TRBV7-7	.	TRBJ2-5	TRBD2	CASSLTGEGGETQYF	TGTGCTAGCAGCTTAACTGGGGAGGGAGGAGAGACCCAGTACTTC
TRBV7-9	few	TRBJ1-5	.	CASSNGNQPQHF	TGTGCCAGCAGCAACGGGAATCAGCCCCAGCATTTT
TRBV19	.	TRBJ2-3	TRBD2	CASSIVTSGEVDTQYF	TGTGCCAGTAGTATAGTAACTAGCGGGGAGGTAGATACGCAGTATTTT
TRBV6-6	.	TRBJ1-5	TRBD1	CASTQGGIQPQHF	TGTGCCAGCACCCAGGGGGGGATTCAGCCCCAGCATTTT
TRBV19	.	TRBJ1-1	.	CASSRVLNTEAFF	TGTGCCAGTAGTCGGGTACTGAACACTGAAGCTTTCTTT